This T cell receptor beta chain was documented in a study of Tregs in tolerant kidney transplant recipients (dated by TCRdb to between 2018 and 2020). As for the study more broadly: Related donors were used in the transplants with nonmyeloablative bone marrow transplantation, and mixed chimerism was transient in the human trials. Before combined kidney and bone marrow transplantation, this study identified donor-specific regulatory T cells using TCRbeta sequencing and then followed those same cells after transplant.

With respect to this clone: Its cognate antigen has yet to be identified. No clone much larger than this one lies a single base away; base qualities are absent.

The time point tag for this specimen amounts to: blood sample drawn before combined kidney and bone marrow transplant. Thawed PBMCs were FACS-sorted into unstimulated Tregs (CD4+CD25+CD127-), CD4+ non-Tregs (CD4+CD25-), CD4 cells and CD8 cells. Several combined kidney and bone marrow transplant recipients from the ITN036ST trial were included as patients, and samples were available only from these trial subjects. Healthy control blood was separated into PBMCs by Ficoll density gradient and cryopreserved, and patient PBMCs were collected both before and after transplant. The germline V and J ends show losses of 3 bases and 7 bases respectively, and no gene match explains 7 bases of the junction. CDR1 MDHEN and CDR2 SYDVKM are derived from the germline V gene. The CDR3 runs 16 residues from the cysteine to the phenylalanine. Only CDR3 DNA remains: 48 bases, in frame from the first base. Genomic DNA was extracted from sorted cells with the QIAGEN DNeasy Blood and Tissue Kit for TCRbeta CDR3 sequencing. High-throughput TCRbeta CDR3 sequencing, including PCR amplification with bias correction and internal controls, was performed commercially through immunoSEQ. Under the source paper's analysis protocol: A unique productive TCRbeta sequence was defined by the CDR3 nucleotide sequence when primers matched, and otherwise by the CDR3 amino acid sequence together with the Vbeta and Jbeta genes. Sorting error was corrected by removing sequences shared between sorted populations at a frequency ratio of 2:1 or less, and the remaining shared sequences were assigned to the higher population. A sequence was defined as donor-reactive if the sequence was expanded at least 5-fold in CFSE-low cells compared with unstimulated cells and had a frequency of at least 0.01% in CFSE-low cells. Repertoire divergence was quantified by Jensen-Shannon divergence using the top 100 TCRbeta sequences ranked by frequency. For any sample with multiple sequencing runs, sorting error was corrected in each run separately before the runs were pooled. TCRdb limited this immuneACCESS table to in-frame rearrangements with V and J called. A share of clones is missing; checked studies link under half to unresolved V genes, and the rest is unexplained. The V and J calls and clone size are taken from that table; D and trimming were inferred from the DNA. The sample contains tens of thousands of clones, around 90% of them found a single time. The ten largest clones take up approximately 0.36% of the sample.

What the authors observed across the whole study: Because only a small number of patients were included, the study had limitations, and the results will need to be validated in larger populations as well as under other immunosuppression protocols. Although technical replication error seemed to be minimal, the question of biological reproducibility was not addressed directly. For some patients, the PCR primers changed as time went on, which meant samples from those patients could not be compared with one another at the nucleotide level. Donor-specific Treg expansion was found to exceed global Treg expansion in tolerant patients, suggesting antigen-driven rather than nonspecific expansion. Expanding Tregs with activated donor B cells appeared to identify the most biologically relevant and donor-specific TCRbeta repertoire.

The sequence was obtained from a human donor who received a combined kidney and bone marrow transplant. The chain links TRBV28 with TRBJ1-5, with TRBD1 matching 12 junction bases. Here the sequenced sample was CD4+ T cells from blood, taken before the transplant. Here the CDR3 is given as CASSFYRDRGRQPQHF. The bases read TGTGCCAGCAGTTTTTATCGGGACAGGGGGCGACAGCCCCAGCATTTT.